Listed below are T cell receptor beta chains from one sample, sequenced in a study of control samples from healthy donors and cancer patients. Here immunoSEQ multiplex PCR was the method, and the copy in TCRdb shows in-frame clones only, minus some. The sample comprises 50,000 to 75,000 clones, 65% to 90% of which are singletons, and roughly 5.5% rests with the top ten. Sequencing used blood. These receptors were taken from a middle-aged man in good health. Each CDR3 is given without its conserved first and last residue. Each record gives: V gene, clone size, J gene, CDR3 protein. Clone sizes are given selectively: once, few, many, or a class where the clone is expanded.

TRBV27	-	TRBJ1-2	ASSQGENYGYT
TRBV7-6	-	TRBJ1-2	ASSPGTARGYT
TRBV13	once	TRBJ2-5	ASSPAGVETQY
TRBV5-1	-	TRBJ2-7	ASSVQGYEQY
TRBV4-1	few	TRBJ2-5	ASSQDGNSKTQY
TRBV19	-	TRBJ1-5	ASSNVRGTWGTSRSLNQPQH
TRBV6-5	-	TRBJ2-5	ASSFRRAEETQY
TRBV19	few	TRBJ1-5	ASRDRGRGRANQPQH
TRBV30	-	TRBJ1-2	AWSKGLYGYT
TRBV2	-	TRBJ2-5	ASSEGSFLSGAQLAQY
TRBV9	-	TRBJ2-1	ASSVAASQSHEQF
TRBV19	-	TRBJ2-5	ASSIGNRNQETQY
TRBV11-2	-	TRBJ2-3	ASSLWTSAMQY
TRBV19	-	TRBJ1-1	ASSIGGENTEAF
TRBV6-5	-	TRBJ2-7	ARVQGAYHEQY
TRBV4-3	-	TRBJ1-1	ASSQEVRQGKEAF
TRBV7-3	once	TRBJ1-3	ASSLQGASGNTIY
TRBV5-1	-	TRBJ1-5	ASSAGVGFGQPQH
TRBV12-5	-	TRBJ1-2	ASGYGGQRGYT
TRBV28	-	TRBJ2-7	ASSSGGQTYEQY
TRBV23-1	-	TRBJ2-2	ASHLQGTDTGELF
TRBV3-1/TRBV3-2	-	TRBJ2-7	ASSTRQGAEQY
TRBV5-4	-	TRBJ1-2	ASSLLAGPNYGYT
TRBV11-3	-	TRBJ1-1	ASRLSQNTEAF
TRBV10-3	-	TRBJ2-3	AIKREGTDTQY
TRBV7-2	-	TRBJ1-5	ASSLTPGRGNQPQH
TRBV9	-	TRBJ2-5	ASSLTGASGLETQY
TRBV6-6	-	TRBJ1-1	ACRQVNTEAF
TRBV27	-	TRBJ1-2	ASSLGTGDPYGYT
TRBV2	-	TRBJ1-2	ASSELQTANYGYT
TRBV19	-	TRBJ2-4	ASSIVWVGGNIQY
TRBV7-3	few	TRBJ2-7	ASSPRPGPSYEQY
TRBV29-1	few	TRBJ1-1	SVEDPRNTEAF
TRBV11-2	once	TRBJ1-3	ASSLVRRDSSGNTIY
TRBV30	-	TRBJ1-6	AWSTLLSPLH
TRBV27	once	TRBJ2-2	ASTSQGQAGTGELF
TRBV7-6	few	TRBJ2-3	ASSYQAGADTDTQY
TRBV5-6	-	TRBJ1-3	ASSPNRNGNTIY
TRBV3-1/TRBV3-2	once	TRBJ1-1	ASSRWTGVNTEAF
TRBV27	-	TRBJ1-1	ASSFWTGGENTEAF
TRBV3-1/TRBV3-2	-	TRBJ1-1	ASSPSQGGTEAF
TRBV11-2	-	TRBJ2-7	ASSQGGQGARGEQY
TRBV6-5	-	TRBJ2-2	ASRINRGNTGELF
TRBV5-6	-	TRBJ1-1	ASTNEVNTEAF
TRBV5-6	-	TRBJ1-2	ASSFEGIANYGYT
TRBV19	-	TRBJ1-1	ASSYTSNTEAF
TRBV30	-	TRBJ2-5	AWSKSLRGGETQY
TRBV7-8	once	TRBJ1-6	ASSLEAFRSPLH
TRBV5-5	-	TRBJ2-7	ASSLDANRY
TRBV30	-	TRBJ1-2	AWSKGKYGYT
TRBV30	-	TRBJ1-2	ALNKGARGDYGYT
TRBV20-1	-	TRBJ2-7	SARDSYEQY
TRBV2	-	TRBJ1-5	ASSKTGKGQPQH
TRBV4-1	-	TRBJ2-7	ASSQGGAASYEQY
TRBV18	-	TRBJ1-2	ASSPRTGGFYGYT
TRBV25-1	once	TRBJ1-6	ASSEPGDRINSPLH
TRBV5-1	-	TRBJ2-3	ASSLTGAYTDTQY
TRBV5-1	-	TRBJ2-1	ASSLVGLAGGIDEQF